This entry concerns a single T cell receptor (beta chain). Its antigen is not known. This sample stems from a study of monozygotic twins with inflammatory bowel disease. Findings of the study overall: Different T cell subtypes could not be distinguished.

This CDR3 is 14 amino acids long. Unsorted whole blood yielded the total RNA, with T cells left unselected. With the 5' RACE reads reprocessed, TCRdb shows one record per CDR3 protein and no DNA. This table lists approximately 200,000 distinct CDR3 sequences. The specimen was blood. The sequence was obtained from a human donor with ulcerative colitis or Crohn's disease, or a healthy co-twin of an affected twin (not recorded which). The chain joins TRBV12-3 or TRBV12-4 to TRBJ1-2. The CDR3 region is CASSTAAVNYGYTF.